This T cell receptor beta chain was recorded in a study of shared clonotypes between healthy human individuals. The wider study: Donors had three CD4 naive, three CD4 memory, two CD8 naive and one CD8 memory plate apiece. Findings and limits, study-wide: Larger estimated richness was generally recorded for naive subsets relative to memory subsets.

The authors split each subset's genomic DNA evenly across several immunoSEQ plates. Repertoires were generated with immunoSEQ multiplex PCR, while TCRdb's copy carries only in-frame clones and drops some. The repertoire holds a few hundred thousand clones, with 65% as singletons. In regard to this clone: Its matching antigen is unknown.

The V segment lost 0 bases and the J segment 7 bases; nucleotides outside the gene matches: 6. Per germline, CDR1 SGHRS and CDR2 YFSETQ. CDR3 length equals 15 residues. This clonotype was sampled from a man younger than 45 in good health. V gene TRBV5-1 combines with J gene TRBJ2-1, with 8 bases lining up with TRBD2. What was sequenced was memory CD4+ T cells sorted from blood. Subset: CD45RA-negative fraction. The CDR3 here is CASSLARTSLNEQFF. The CDR3 nucleotides read TGCGCCAGCAGCTTGGCCCGGACTAGCCTAAATGAGCAGTTCTTC.